This entry is about one TCR beta chain. The antigen is unknown. TCR beta CDR3 regions were amplified from RNA transcripts. HTBI primers were the set used in a first-round RT-PCR of the TCR CDR3. TCRdb re-called the multiplex PCR reads with MiXCR, one entry per CDR3 protein. The sample shows approximately 530,000 distinct CDR3 sequences, roughly 17% of them seen only once. This sample is part of a study of T cells in Graves' hyperthyroidism and ophthalmopathy. General observations from the study: Ophthalmopathy, as predicted by the model, came a median approximately 5.9 months after the prediction. Researchers report that a 13 V-J model separated ophthalmopathy from stable hyperthyroidism.

The junction had 8 bases not matched to a gene; V was cut back by 5 bases and J by 1 base. CDR1 and CDR2 (germline): SNHLY, FYNNEI. CDR3 length equals 17 residues. Clinical symptoms, serum thyroxine, TRAb, thyroid ultrasound and orbital computed tomography established diagnosis. The genes are TRBV2 and TRBJ2-1, with 10 bases that match TRBD1. Sequencing used blood. The receptor was derived from a woman in her late teens or twenties with Graves' hyperthyroidism. The CDR3 reads CASSPTGTGVSYNEQFF. CDR3 in DNA: TGTGCCAGCAGTCCCACCGGGACAGGGGTTTCCTACAATGAGCAGTTCTTC.